This T cell receptor beta chain was profiled in a study of cytomegalovirus exposure and HLA in healthy donors (TCRdb year 2017). Describing the broader study: According to a later analysis, one platform produced both the 110 or so validation repertoires and the 620 or so repertoires of the first cohort. The study aimed to test whether cataloging public T cell receptors could reveal signatures of past pathogen exposure. Besides the first cohort of roughly 700 subjects, a separate validation cohort made up of over a hundred different subjects was used. To predict cytomegalovirus infection status, the study brought together high-throughput TCR immunosequencing, statistical association of individual TCRs with disease status, and machine learning.

Separate from the approximately 670-subject first cohort, the validation cohort of around 130 subjects was the group to which the donors belonged. Comments on this clone: What antigen it recognizes has not been identified. Per-nucleotide qualities are absent, and no much larger clonotype sits a single base away.

Points the paper makes about the study in general: The study gave a list of about 170 TCR beta chains associated with cytomegalovirus. Of the cluster scores, around 95% were above 0 in a later analysis, which found that TCRs clustered in the first cohort also tended to co-occur in the 95 to 150 validation repertoires. A later analysis lacked HLA typing for the validation cohort, so it scored co-occurrence in that cohort across all 110 or so repertoires. The classifier was reported to diagnose cytomegalovirus status with high specificity and sensitivity in both the original cohort and the validation cohort. The authors suggested that the approach could potentially be generalized to other disease states and immunological phenotypes. While some public TCRs were present in many individuals, most TCR sequences turned up only very rarely across donors. In vitro tests confirmed that three of the cytomegalovirus-associated TCR beta chains recognize cytomegalovirus antigens.

The germline V gene gives CDR1 as MNHNS and CDR2 as SASEGT. Inclusive of the bounding cysteine and phenylalanine, the CDR3 is 14 residues long. Kept here is only the CDR3 DNA, which spans 42 bases and is read in frame from base 1. Relative to germline, V is 8 bases shorter and J is 4 bases shorter, with 17 bases between their ends. Receptor amplification or capture employed the immunoSEQ multiplex PCR assay. The authors' pipeline ran thus. To diagnose cytomegalovirus status from the catalog of TCR beta chain sequences, a statistical classification framework was built. This is the immuneACCESS table as TCRdb keeps it, with only in-frame sequences that have V and J called. A part of the clones is gone; compared with another copy, unresolved V genes explain less than half, and the rest is unexplained. D and trimming come from the DNA, and the V and J calls and clone size come from that table. In all, the sample holds about 280,000 clones, and more than 75% of those were seen once. The ten biggest clones cover over 0.7% of the sample.

This TCR derives from a woman between 18 and 30 years old in good health and CMV-seronegative. Material for sequencing was PBMCs. The sequence is built from TRBV6-1 and TRBJ1-2; 6 matching bases give a weak D call of TRBD1. The CDR3 in this case is CASGVRTEVYGYTF. The DNA sequence is as follows: TGTGCCAGCGGGGTCCGGACAGAGGTCTATGGCTACACCTTC.